This TCR beta chain was recovered during a study of Graves' ophthalmopathy and Graves' hyperthyroidism. Overall study findings and caveats: The blood repertoire also included most expanded thyroid clonotypes above 0.001 frequency.

Ophthalmopathy cases showed moderate-to-severe activity, scoring CAS ≥3 and NOSPECS ≥4, with duration under 3 months. The starting material, over 8.5 ml of fresh peripheral blood, provided the PBMCs. RNA served as the template for amplifying TCR beta CDR3 regions. HTBI primers primed a first-round RT-PCR, and a second-round multiplex PCR followed. TCRdb re-called the multiplex PCR reads through MiXCR, storing one row per CDR3 protein. The sample yields nearly 400,000 distinct CDR3 sequences, around 20% seen once. This clonotype was seen many times. Its antigen is unknown. Germline V gene lookup returns CDR1 LGHNA and CDR2 YSLEER. Trimming pared 0 bases from V and 3 bases from J, leaving 21 bases between. The CDR3 has 18 residues.

The J gene is TRBJ2-7, the V gene TRBV4-3; D is perhaps TRBD1 or TRBD2 (5 bases each). This sequence was found in a woman in her late teens or twenties with Graves' ophthalmopathy. What was sequenced was peripheral blood. The CDR3 region is CASSQDRGDSWGSYEQYF. The CDR3 DNA reads TGCGCCAGCAGCCAAGATAGGGGAGACAGTTGGGGGAGCTACGAGCAGTACTTC.